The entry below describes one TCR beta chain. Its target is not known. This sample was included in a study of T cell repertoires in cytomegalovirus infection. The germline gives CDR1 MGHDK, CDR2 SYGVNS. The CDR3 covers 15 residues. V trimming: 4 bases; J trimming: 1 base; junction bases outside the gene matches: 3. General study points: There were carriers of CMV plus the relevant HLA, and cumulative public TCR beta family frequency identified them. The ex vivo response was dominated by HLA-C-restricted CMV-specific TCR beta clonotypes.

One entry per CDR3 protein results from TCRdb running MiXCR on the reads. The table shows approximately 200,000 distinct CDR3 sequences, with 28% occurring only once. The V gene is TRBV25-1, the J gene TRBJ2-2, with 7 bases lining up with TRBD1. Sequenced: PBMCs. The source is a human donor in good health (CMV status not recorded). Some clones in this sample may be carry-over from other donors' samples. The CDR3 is CASSVGTENTGELFF. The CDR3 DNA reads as TGTGCCAGCAGTGTGGGGACAGAGAACACCGGGGAGCTGTTTTTT.